These T cell receptor beta chains were read from a single sample in a study of blood T cell repertoires in COVID-19. Produced via immunoSEQ multiplex PCR; TCRdb's table is partial and in-frame only. Of some 45,000 clones listed, about nine tenths are singletons. Material: peripheral blood. These receptor sequences come from a man aged 60-69 years with active COVID-19. CDR3s leave out the opening cysteine and the closing phenylalanine or tryptophan. The order of the fields is D gene, clone size, V gene, CDR3 protein. A D gene is named only where the DNA matches it firmly. Rows may omit the clone size; those that give it use once, few, many or a size class.

d_gene: .
abundance: .
v_gene: TRBV4-1
CDR3aa: ASSQEAGSGEQY

d_gene: TRBD1
abundance: .
v_gene: TRBV10-1
CDR3aa: ASSEFQGATDTQY

d_gene: TRBD2
abundance: .
v_gene: TRBV24-1
CDR3aa: ATSPGGAYEQY

d_gene: TRBD2
abundance: .
v_gene: TRBV9
CDR3aa: ASSVGQAGGLETQY

d_gene: .
abundance: .
v_gene: TRBV20-1
CDR3aa: SASSGGAPGEF

d_gene: .
abundance: .
v_gene: TRBV28
CDR3aa: ATREGINSPLH

d_gene: .
abundance: few
v_gene: TRBV27
CDR3aa: ASSLRGNEQY

d_gene: TRBD2
abundance: .
v_gene: TRBV28
CDR3aa: ASRWTSGRARNEQF

d_gene: TRBD1
abundance: .
v_gene: TRBV11-2
CDR3aa: ASSLDQGAVSPLH

d_gene: TRBD2
abundance: once
v_gene: TRBV7-6
CDR3aa: ASSPGLAAPATQY

d_gene: TRBD1
abundance: .
v_gene: TRBV28
CDR3aa: ASITGTGHSDTQY

d_gene: .
abundance: .
v_gene: TRBV7-2
CDR3aa: ASSLTGGLPGYT

d_gene: .
abundance: .
v_gene: TRBV5-4
CDR3aa: ASSLGAWEQF

d_gene: TRBD2
abundance: .
v_gene: TRBV5-1
CDR3aa: ASSARLAGRSTDTQY

d_gene: .
abundance: .
v_gene: TRBV20-1
CDR3aa: SASTGSRGNQPQH

d_gene: .
abundance: once
v_gene: TRBV27
CDR3aa: ASSLSWVGRRGNQPQH

d_gene: .
abundance: .
v_gene: TRBV14
CDR3aa: ASSQEVLSGGYT

d_gene: TRBD1
abundance: .
v_gene: TRBV4-1
CDR3aa: ASTGVQGEDTEAF

d_gene: TRBD2
abundance: .
v_gene: TRBV16
CDR3aa: ASSQSRTSGNYNEQF

d_gene: .
abundance: .
v_gene: TRBV3-1/TRBV3-2
CDR3aa: ASSPTVYEQY

d_gene: .
abundance: .
v_gene: TRBV9
CDR3aa: ASSPGGPNEKLF

d_gene: TRBD1
abundance: .
v_gene: TRBV6-5
CDR3aa: ASSPRGDSEAF

d_gene: .
abundance: .
v_gene: TRBV28
CDR3aa: ASSLWGARRPYNEQF

d_gene: .
abundance: few
v_gene: TRBV29-1
CDR3aa: SVGEGREQY

d_gene: .
abundance: .
v_gene: TRBV24-1
CDR3aa: ATSDMIGTEAF

d_gene: TRBD1
abundance: .
v_gene: TRBV18
CDR3aa: ASSRTGLGPQH

d_gene: TRBD1
abundance: .
v_gene: TRBV6-4
CDR3aa: ASSDSGQAGYT

d_gene: .
abundance: .
v_gene: TRBV29-1
CDR3aa: SAGGGPDYGYT

d_gene: TRBD2
abundance: .
v_gene: TRBV7-9
CDR3aa: ASSTPTSGGSSSYNEQF

d_gene: TRBD2
abundance: once
v_gene: TRBV12-3/TRBV12-4
CDR3aa: ASSSAGGVF

d_gene: TRBD2
abundance: .
v_gene: TRBV19
CDR3aa: ASSIAQGGQETQY

d_gene: .
abundance: .
v_gene: TRBV2
CDR3aa: ASSINGGAVTEAF

d_gene: TRBD2
abundance: .
v_gene: TRBV5-4
CDR3aa: ASSHGTSGPYEQY

d_gene: .
abundance: .
v_gene: TRBV4-1
CDR3aa: ASSQGEGGYEQY

d_gene: .
abundance: .
v_gene: TRBV5-1
CDR3aa: ASSLEYRANEKLF

d_gene: .
abundance: .
v_gene: TRBV4-1
CDR3aa: ASRRGGGSYNEQF

d_gene: TRBD1
abundance: .
v_gene: TRBV5-1
CDR3aa: ASSEGQSNSPLH

d_gene: TRBD2
abundance: .
v_gene: TRBV2
CDR3aa: ASSEWLAGNNEQF

d_gene: .
abundance: .
v_gene: TRBV6-5
CDR3aa: ASSTGQPYTEAF

d_gene: TRBD1
abundance: .
v_gene: TRBV28
CDR3aa: ASKGQGAPNQPQH

d_gene: TRBD1
abundance: .
v_gene: TRBV5-1
CDR3aa: ASSLAGQFNQETQY

d_gene: .
abundance: few
v_gene: TRBV7-2
CDR3aa: ASSLDFRGGRHKPQH

d_gene: TRBD2
abundance: .
v_gene: TRBV7-8
CDR3aa: ASTLDSGRKEQY

d_gene: .
abundance: .
v_gene: TRBV27
CDR3aa: ASSFRQEVGELF

d_gene: .
abundance: .
v_gene: TRBV6-1
CDR3aa: ASSELSVSYEQY

d_gene: .
abundance: .
v_gene: TRBV28
CDR3aa: ASTSRMNTGELF

d_gene: TRBD2
abundance: .
v_gene: TRBV28
CDR3aa: ASSPRRSGRELNYEQY

d_gene: TRBD1
abundance: .
v_gene: TRBV10-1
CDR3aa: ASSESRNRGPNSPLH

d_gene: .
abundance: .
v_gene: TRBV9
CDR3aa: ASSANPAGTGELF